This TCR beta chain was identified during a study of blood T cell repertoires in COVID-19. About the study: Sites in the United States, Italy and Spain provided acute and convalescent COVID-19 samples. Sources were T cells, B-cell-depleted T cells, or PBMCs; the material itself was cDNA or gDNA.

Original processing methods: Using reference gene primer amplification, nucleated cell counts were estimated. Measured with immunoSEQ multiplex PCR; TCRdb has only the in-frame clones, and not every one. Clonal size and the V and J genes are those of that table, whereas D and trimming came from the DNA. This table holds around 280,000 clones, around 90% found once. Per germline, CDR1 MDHEN and CDR2 SYDVKM. V lost 4 bases to trimming and J lost 4 bases, with 13 bases between them. The CDR3 has 14 residues. The clonotype comes from a man aged 70-80 years with acute or convalescent COVID-19. The V and J genes are TRBV28 and TRBJ1-1; possible D gene TRBD1, 6 bases. Source material: peripheral blood. In nucleotides, the CDR3 is TGTGCCAGCAGTTCATACAGGGTGGGCACTGAAGCTTTCTTT. Translating it yields CASSSYRVGTEAFF.